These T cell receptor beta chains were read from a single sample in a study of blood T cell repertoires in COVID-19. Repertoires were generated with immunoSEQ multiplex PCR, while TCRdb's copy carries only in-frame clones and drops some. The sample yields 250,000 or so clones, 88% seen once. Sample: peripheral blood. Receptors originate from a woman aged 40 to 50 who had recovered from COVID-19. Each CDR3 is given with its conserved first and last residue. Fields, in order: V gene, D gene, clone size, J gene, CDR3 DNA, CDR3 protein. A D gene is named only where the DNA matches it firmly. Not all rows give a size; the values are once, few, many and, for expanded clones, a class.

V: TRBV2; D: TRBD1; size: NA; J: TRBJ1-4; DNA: TGTGCCAGCAGTGAACGGGGCGGGACAGGGAGAGAAAAACTGTTTTTT; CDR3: CASSERGGTGREKLFF
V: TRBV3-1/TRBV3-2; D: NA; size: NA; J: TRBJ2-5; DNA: TGTGCCAGCAGCCAAGACGCCGGCCCGGGGACCCAGTACTTC; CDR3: CASSQDAGPGTQYF
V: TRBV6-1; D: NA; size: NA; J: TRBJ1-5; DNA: TGTGCCAGCAGTGAGTGGGCAGGGGCCTATCAGCCCCAGCATTTT; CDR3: CASSEWAGAYQPQHF
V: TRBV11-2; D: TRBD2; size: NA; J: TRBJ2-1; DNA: TGTGCCAGCAGCTTAAGATGGACTAGCGGGGTGGGGGCCACTGAGCAGTTCTTC; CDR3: CASSLRWTSGVGATEQFF
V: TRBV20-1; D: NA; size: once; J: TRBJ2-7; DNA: TGCAGTGCCCGGTCCGGGAACGAGCAGTACTTC; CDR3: CSARSGNEQYF
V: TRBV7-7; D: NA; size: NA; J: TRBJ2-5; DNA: TGTGCTAGCAGCCCCCATGTCCGACGGGGCCAAGAGACCCAGTACTTC; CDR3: CASSPHVRRGQETQYF
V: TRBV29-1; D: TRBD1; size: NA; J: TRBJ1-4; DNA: TGCAGCGTTGAAAAGGACAGGGGCGAAAAACTGTTTTTT; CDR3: CSVEKDRGEKLFF
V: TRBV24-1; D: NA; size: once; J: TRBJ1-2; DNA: TGTGCCACCAGTGATGGTGGGGGGGCCTATGGCTACACCTTC; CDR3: CATSDGGGAYGYTF
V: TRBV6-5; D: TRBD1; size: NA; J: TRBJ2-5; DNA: TGTGCCAGCAGATCCGACAGGGTTATCCAAGAGACCCAGTACTTC; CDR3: CASRSDRVIQETQYF
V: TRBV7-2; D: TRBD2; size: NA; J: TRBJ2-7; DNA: TGTGCCAGCAGCGCCACGGGACTAGCGTTCCCCTACGAGCAGTACTTC; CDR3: CASSATGLAFPYEQYF
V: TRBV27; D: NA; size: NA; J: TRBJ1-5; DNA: TGTGCCAGCACCAGGGGCAATCAGCCCCAGCATTTT; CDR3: CASTRGNQPQHF
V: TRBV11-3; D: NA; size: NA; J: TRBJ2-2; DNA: TGTGCCAGCAGCCTCGCAGGGGTCGGGGAGCTGTTTTTT; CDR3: CASSLAGVGELFF
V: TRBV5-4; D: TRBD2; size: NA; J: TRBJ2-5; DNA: TGTGCCAGCAGCCCCCGGACTAGCGGGGGGGAGACCCAGTACTTC; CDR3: CASSPRTSGGETQYF
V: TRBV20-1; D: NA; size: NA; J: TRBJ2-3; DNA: TGCAGTGCTGGTTTAGCAGATACGCAGTATTTT; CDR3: CSAGLADTQYF
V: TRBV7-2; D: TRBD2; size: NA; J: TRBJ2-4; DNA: TGTGCCAGCAGCCCCGGGGGGGGCGGCGGATCCTCAGCCAAAAACATTCAGTACTTC; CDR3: CASSPGGGGGSSAKNIQYF
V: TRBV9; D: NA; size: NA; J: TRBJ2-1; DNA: TGTGCCAGCAGCGTAGGTCCCGGGAGAGACAATGAGCAGTTCTTC; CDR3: CASSVGPGRDNEQFF
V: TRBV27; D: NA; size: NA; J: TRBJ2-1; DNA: TGTGCCAGCAGTGCCCAGCGGAGGCCGCCCTACAATGAGCAGTTCTTC; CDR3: CASSAQRRPPYNEQFF
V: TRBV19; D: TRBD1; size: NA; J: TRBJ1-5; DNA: TGTGCCAGTAGGGGACAGACCAACAATCAGCCCCAGCATTTT; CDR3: CASRGQTNNQPQHF
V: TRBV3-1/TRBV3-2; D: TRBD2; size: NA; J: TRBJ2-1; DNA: TGTGCCAGCAGCCCACTCCGACTAGCGGGAGGAGACTACAATGAGCAGTTCTTC; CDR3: CASSPLRLAGGDYNEQFF
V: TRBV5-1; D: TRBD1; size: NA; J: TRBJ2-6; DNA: TGCGCCAGCAGCTTGGTCCAGGCAGGGGGAACTTCTGGGGCCAACGTCCTGACTTTC; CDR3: CASSLVQAGGTSGANVLTF
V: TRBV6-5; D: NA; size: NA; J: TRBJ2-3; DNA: TGTGCCAGCAGTTATGGGGGGAGGCCGGATACGCAGTATTTT; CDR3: CASSYGGRPDTQYF
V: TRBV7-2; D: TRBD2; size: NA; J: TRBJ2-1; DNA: TGTGCCAGCAGCCCCGGGAGGCTAGCGGGTAGCAGTTTCAATGAGCAGTTCTTC; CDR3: CASSPGRLAGSSFNEQFF
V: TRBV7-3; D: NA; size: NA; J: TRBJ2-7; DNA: TGTGCCAGCAGCCCCCAGGGGCGCGGTCCGTACGAGCAGTACTTC; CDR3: CASSPQGRGPYEQYF
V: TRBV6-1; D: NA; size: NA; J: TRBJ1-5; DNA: TGTGCCAGCAGTGCCCGTACCGGGACAAATAGCAATCAGCCCCAGCATTTT; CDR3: CASSARTGTNSNQPQHF
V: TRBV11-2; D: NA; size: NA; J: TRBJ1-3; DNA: TGTGCCAGCAGCCTAATTTCGAACACCATATATTTT; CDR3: CASSLISNTIYF
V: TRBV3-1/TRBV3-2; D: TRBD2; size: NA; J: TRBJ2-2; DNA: TGTGCCAGCAGCCAAGTCGGGACTAGGACCGGGGAGCTGTTTTTT; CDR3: CASSQVGTRTGELFF
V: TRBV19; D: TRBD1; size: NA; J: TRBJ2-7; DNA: TGTGCCAGTAGTATAGAGCCGACAGGGGGCGAGCAGTACTTC; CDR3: CASSIEPTGGEQYF
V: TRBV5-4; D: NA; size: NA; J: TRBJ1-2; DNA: TGTGCCAGCAGCCCCCGCCAGGGACTATATGGCTACACCTTC; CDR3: CASSPRQGLYGYTF
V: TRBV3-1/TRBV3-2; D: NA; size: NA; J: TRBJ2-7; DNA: TGTGCCAGCAGCCAAGAGGGGGCTTTAAGGGAGCAGTACTTC; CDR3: CASSQEGALREQYF
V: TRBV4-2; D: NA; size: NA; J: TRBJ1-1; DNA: TGTGCCAGCAGCCAAGATTTGGGCAGGGGAGTAAGGGGGAACACTGAAGCTTTCTTT; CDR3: CASSQDLGRGVRGNTEAFF
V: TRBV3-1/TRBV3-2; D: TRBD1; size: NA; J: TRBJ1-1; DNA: TGTGCCAGCAGCCAGACAGGGGGCTGGATGAACACTGAAGCTTTCTTT; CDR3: CASSQTGGWMNTEAFF
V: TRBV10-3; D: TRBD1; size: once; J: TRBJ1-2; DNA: TGTGCCATCAGCCCCGGGACAGGGGTGGGGGATGGCTACACCTTC; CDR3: CAISPGTGVGDGYTF
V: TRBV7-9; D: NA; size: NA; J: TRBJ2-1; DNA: TGTGCCAGCAGCTTTGGGGGCGCGAGAAATGAGCAGTTCTTC; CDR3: CASSFGGARNEQFF
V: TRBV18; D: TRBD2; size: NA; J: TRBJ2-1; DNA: TGTGCCAGCTCCCCCCTAGCGGGAGAGATTAATGAGCAGTTCTTC; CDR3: CASSPLAGEINEQFF
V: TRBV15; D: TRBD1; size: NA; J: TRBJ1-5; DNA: TGTGCCACCAGCAGAGCGACAGGGGGATCTTATAGCAATCAGCCCCAGCATTTT; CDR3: CATSRATGGSYSNQPQHF
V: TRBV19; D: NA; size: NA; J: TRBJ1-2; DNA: TGTGCCAGTAGTATTGGTCCCCTACATGGCTACACCTTC; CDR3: CASSIGPLHGYTF
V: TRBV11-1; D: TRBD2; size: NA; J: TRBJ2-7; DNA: TGTGCCAGCAGGCTAGCGGGGGGGACCTACGAGCAGTACTTC; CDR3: CASRLAGGTYEQYF
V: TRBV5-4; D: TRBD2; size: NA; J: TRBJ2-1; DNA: TGTGCCAGCAGCTTGGTACTAGCGGGAGGGCCAGGGGATGAGCAGTTCTTC; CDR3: CASSLVLAGGPGDEQFF
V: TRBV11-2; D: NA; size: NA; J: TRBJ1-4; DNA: TGTGCCAGCAGCTTATCCTTGGGGTGGGGGTCGGGAGTTAATGAAAAACTGTTTTTT; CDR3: CASSLSLGWGSGVNEKLFF
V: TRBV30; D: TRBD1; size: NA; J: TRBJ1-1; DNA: TGTGCACAGGGGGGGGAGCACACTGAAGCTTTCTTT; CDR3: CAQGGEHTEAFF
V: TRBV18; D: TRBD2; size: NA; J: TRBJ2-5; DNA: TGTGCCAGCTCACCGGGGGCTAGCGGGACGGAGACCCAGTACTTC; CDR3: CASSPGASGTETQYF
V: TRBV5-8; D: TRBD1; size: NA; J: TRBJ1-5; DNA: TGTGCCAGCAGCCCCCGGGACAGCCGCTGGCCCCAGCATTTT; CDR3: CASSPRDSRWPQHF
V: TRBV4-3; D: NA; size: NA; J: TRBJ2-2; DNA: TGCGCCAGCAGCCTACAGGGGGGGTACACCGGGGAGCTGTTTTTT; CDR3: CASSLQGGYTGELFF
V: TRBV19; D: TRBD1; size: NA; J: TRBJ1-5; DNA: TGTGCCAGTAGTAGCAGGGGGCCCTATCAGCCCCAGCATTTT; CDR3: CASSSRGPYQPQHF
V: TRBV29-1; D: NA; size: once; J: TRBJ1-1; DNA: TGCAGCGTTTCGGGTGACACTGAAGCTTTCTTT; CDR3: CSVSGDTEAFF
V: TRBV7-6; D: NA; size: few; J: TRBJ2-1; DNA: TGTGCCAGCAGCCCCCCCCTTAGCGGCTACAATGAGCAGTTCTTC; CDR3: CASSPPLSGYNEQFF
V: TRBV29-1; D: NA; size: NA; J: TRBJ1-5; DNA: TGCAGCGCTCAGGGTTGGGGCAATCAGCCCCAGCATTTT; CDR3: CSAQGWGNQPQHF
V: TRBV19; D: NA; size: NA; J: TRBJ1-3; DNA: TGTGCCAGTAGTATCCAGGGGATGATCCCCGGAAACACCATATATTTT; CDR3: CASSIQGMIPGNTIYF
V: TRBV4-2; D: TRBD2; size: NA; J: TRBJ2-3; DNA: TGTGCCAGCAGCCAAGAATCGGCGGGAGGGCCGGGGGATACGCAGTATTTT; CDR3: CASSQESAGGPGDTQYF
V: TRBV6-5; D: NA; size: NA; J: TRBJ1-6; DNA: TGTGCCAGCAGTCCAACCCAGAATTCACCCCTCCACTTT; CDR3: CASSPTQNSPLHF
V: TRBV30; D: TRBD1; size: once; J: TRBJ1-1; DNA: TGTGCCTGGAGTGACAGGGGCGGCACTGAAGCTTTCTTT; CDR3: CAWSDRGGTEAFF
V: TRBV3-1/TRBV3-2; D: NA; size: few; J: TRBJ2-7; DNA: TGTGCCAGCAGCCACGGCAGGCCCTACGAGCAGTACTTC; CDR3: CASSHGRPYEQYF
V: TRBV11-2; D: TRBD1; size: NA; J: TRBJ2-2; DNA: TGTGCCAGCAGCCGAGGGGGCTGGAACACCGGGGAGCTGTTTTTT; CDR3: CASSRGGWNTGELFF
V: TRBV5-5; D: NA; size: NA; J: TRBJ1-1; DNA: TGTGCCAGCAGCTTAGGAGTGAACACTGAAGCTTTCTTT; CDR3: CASSLGVNTEAFF
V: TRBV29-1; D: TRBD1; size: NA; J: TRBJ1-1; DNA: TGCAGCGTTGAGGGACCGGACAGGGAAGCTTTCTTT; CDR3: CSVEGPDREAFF